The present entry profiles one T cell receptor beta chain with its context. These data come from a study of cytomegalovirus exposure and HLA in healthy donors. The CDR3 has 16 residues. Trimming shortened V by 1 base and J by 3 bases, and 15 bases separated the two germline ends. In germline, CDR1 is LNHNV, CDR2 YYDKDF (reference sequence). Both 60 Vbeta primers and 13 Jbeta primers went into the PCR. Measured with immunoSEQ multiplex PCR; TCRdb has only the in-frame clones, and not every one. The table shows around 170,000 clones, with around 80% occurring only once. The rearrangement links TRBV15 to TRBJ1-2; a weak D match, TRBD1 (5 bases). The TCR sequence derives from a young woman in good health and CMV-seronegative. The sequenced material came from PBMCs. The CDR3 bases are TGTGCCACCAGCAGAGCGGAACAAGACAGCTACTATGGCTACACCTTC. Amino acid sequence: CATSRAEQDSYYGYTF.